Listed below are T cell receptor beta chains from one sample, sequenced in a study of CD8+ T cells in alopecia areata. Method: immunoSEQ multiplex PCR; TCRdb's copy keeps in-frame clones and lacks some. The table has around 140,000 clones, about 51% seen once. The sample was CD4+ T cells sorted from blood, taken at week 0. These TCRs come from a human donor with alopecia areata. CDR3s include the opening cysteine and the closing phenylalanine or tryptophan. A clone size is listed for some rows: how often the clone was seen (once, few, many), or a class if it is expanded.

>TRBV7-9|-
CASSLGHGNTEAFF
>TRBV29-1|once
CSVGQVVYEQYF
>TRBV25-1|-
CASSRLTTGELFF
>TRBV7-9|-
CASRGRQGDGYTF
>TRBV7-2|few
CASSLGPRSYEQYF
>TRBV29-1|-
CSARESETQYF
>TRBV29-1|-
CSVESGRGETQYF
>TRBV18|-
CASSPFGQGPDEQYF
>TRBV7-2|-
CASSLSSGRGYNEQFF
>TRBV16|many
CASSPTGIGGELFF
>TRBV5-6|-
CASSLGQLQETQYF
>TRBV5-1|-
CASSRDGPSGANVLTF
>TRBV11-2|-
CASSSLWGRTGYTF
>TRBV6-1|few
CASSPARRSYGYTF
>TRBV19|-
CAGPEYYEQYF
>TRBV10-3|-
CAISEASGKSSGANVLTF
>TRBV7-2|-
CASSYGQGKGQPQHF
>TRBV29-1|-
CSVNAVGGRIDEQYF
>TRBV11-3|-
CASSPLGGYRRELFF
>TRBV30|-
CAWSVRDSLGGSQETQYF
>TRBV29-1|few
CSVDYYSGETQYF
>TRBV30|few
CAWSAGTDNSPLHF
>TRBV4-2|-
CASSQEASGRVADTQYF
>TRBV7-8|medium-sized
CASNLGPGYEQYF
>TRBV6-5|few
CASRGQGDQPQHF
>TRBV29-1|-
CSVGASGSTDTQYF
>TRBV5-1|-
CASSPRGAGTYEQYF
>TRBV25-1|once
CASSELSGAGYEQYF
>TRBV5-1|-
CASSLLGVEETQYF
>TRBV29-1|-
CSVVAEETQYF
>TRBV6-5|-
CASRAPGPSRETQYF
>TRBV19|few
CASPGFTEAFF
>TRBV4-2|-
CASSQVESGGPYNEQFF
>TRBV7-2|few
CASSPTSGKETQYF
>TRBV28|-
CASSFVSRDYYGYTF
>TRBV10-1|few
CASSEGSESKNIQYF
>TRBV30|-
CAWTTGYEQYF
>TRBV6-1|-
CASSGGTGGNQPQHF